Listed here are 27 T cell receptor beta chains from one sample, sequenced in a study of blood T cell repertoires in COVID-19 (dated by TCRdb to the early 2020s). The method behind the library was the immunoSEQ multiplex PCR assay. TCRdb mirrors the immuneACCESS table, restricted to in-frame sequences. Some clones are absent from its copies; in checked studies, under half trace to an unresolved V gene, and the reason for the others is unknown. The sample table contains about 170,000 clones; only one count was recorded for about four fifths of them. About 2.5% of the sample is held by the ten biggest clonotypes. Sequencing was done on a sample of peripheral blood. The receptors here all came from an elderly woman with COVID-19, enrolled during active disease.

J is TRBJ2-5 and V is TRBV3-1 (or the pseudogene TRBV3-2); tentative D call: TRBD1 (6 bases). The germline gives CDR1 LGHDT, CDR2 YNNKEL (reference sequence). The CDR3 consists of 15 residues. Trimming took 0 bases from V and 2 from J, leaving 10 bases between them. The CDR3 nucleotides read TGTGCCAGCAGCCAAGATACAGGGTGGCAAGAGACCCAGTACTTC. This encodes CASSQDTGWQETQYF.

This clone appeared a single time. The CDR3 sequence: CASSIRGGDDTQYF. CDR3 nucleotides: TGTGCCAGTAGTATTCGCGGGGGGGACGATACGCAGTATTTT. The V and J genes are TRBV19 and TRBJ2-3; TRBD2 matches 9 bases. This CDR3 contains 14 residues. V dropped 3 bases and J dropped 6; count of bases not matched to a gene: 4. Germline CDR1 LNHDA, CDR2 SQIVND (reference sequence).

The chain couples TRBV6-5 to TRBJ2-7; possibly TRBD1 for D (8 bases). V was clipped by 5 bases and J by 7 bases, with 12 bases between them. Germline lookup yields CDR1 MNHEY and CDR2 SVGAGI. The length of the CDR3 is 12 residues. The CDR3 bases are TGTGCCAGCAGTACACAGGGGGGGGAGCAGTACTTC. Protein sequence: CASSTQGGEQYF.

This clone came up once. CDR3 DNA sequence: TGTGCCATCAACGGACAGGGGACGGCTGAAGCTTTCTTT. Translated, it gives CAINGQGTAEAFF. V gene TRBV10-3 combines with J gene TRBJ1-1; TRBD1 matches 9 bases. This CDR3 spans 13 amino acids. V dropped 7 bases and J dropped 6; count of bases not matched to a gene: 6. In germline, CDR1 is ENHRY, CDR2 SYGVKD.

The chain joins TRBV7-6 to TRBJ2-7; D is ambiguous. CDR1 is SGHVS and CDR2 is FNYEAQ in the germline V gene. This CDR3 spans 15 amino acids. Between the trimmed V and J ends, which lost 1 base and 3 bases, there was a span of 13 bases. Written as DNA, the CDR3 is TGTGCCAGCAGCTTAGAAGTTGGCAGGCTCTACGAGCAGTACTTC. This encodes CASSLEVGRLYEQYF.

The CDR3 region is CASSPWAGEGSDTQYF. In DNA, the CDR3 is TGTGCCAGCAGCCCCTGGGCGGGGGAGGGGTCAGATACGCAGTATTTT. This chain connects TRBV5-4 to TRBJ2-3; TRBD2 matches 7 bases. Trimming at V came to 4 bases and at J to 4 bases, leaving 12 bases not matched to a gene. This CDR3 has 16 amino acids. Per the germline V gene, CDR1 is SGHNT and CDR2 is YYREEE (reference sequence).

The chain employs TRBV28 and TRBJ1-1; unclear D gene. The CDR3 extends over 14 amino acids. The V gene's germline CDR1 is MDHEN and CDR2 SYDVKM. V gave up 7 bases and J gave up 6 bases, with 18 bases separating them. DNA for the CDR3: TGTGCCAGCACCTCCCTCACGGAGATACCTGAAGCTTTCTTT. Translating it yields CASTSLTEIPEAFF.

The V call is TRBV2, the J call TRBJ2-7; 9 bases map to TRBD2. Trimming at V came to 9 bases and at J to 0 bases, leaving 6 bases not matched to a gene. This CDR3 region has 14 residues. Germline V gene lookup returns CDR1 SNHLY and CDR2 FYNNEI. CDR3 in amino acids: CASWTAGGSYEQYF. The DNA for the CDR3 is TGTGCCAGTTGGACAGCGGGGGGCTCCTACGAGCAGTACTTC.

This chain uses TRBV5-1 with TRBJ2-7; D unclear. CDR3 length: 14 residues. Deletions cut 0 bases from V and 3 bases from J, with 10 bases between. Germline V lookup: CDR1 SGHRS, CDR2 YFSETQ. CDR3 sequence (DNA): TGCGCCAGCAGCTTGGGGCAGGTTTACTACGAGCAGTACTTC. Translating it yields CASSLGQVYYEQYF.

V usage is TRBV28 and J usage is TRBJ2-7; no clear D. The CDR3 consists of 11 residues. Germline loops: CDR1 MDHEN, CDR2 SYDVKM. The V gene lost 2 bases and the J gene lost 5 bases, with 4 bases spanning the gap. CDR3 residues: CASSLQNEQYF. For the CDR3, the DNA is TGTGCCAGCAGTTTACAGAACGAGCAGTACTTC.

The V gene is TRBV12-5, the J gene TRBJ2-1, with D unresolved. V lost 2 bases and J lost 8, with 10 bases in between. CDR1 is LGHNT and CDR2 is FRNRAP in the germline V gene. CDR3 size: 13 residues. As DNA, the CDR3 is TGTGCTAGTGGTTTGAGTAGCTGGGATGAGCAGTTCTTC. Encoded protein: CASGLSSWDEQFF.

This sequence joins TRBV18 and TRBJ2-5; 9 bases map to TRBD1. The germline gives CDR1 KGHSH, CDR2 LQKENI. The CDR3 is 18 amino acids. J gave up 1 base and V 0 bases, and 9 bases lay outside the gene matches. The CDR3 sequence is CASSPPWTGASSQETQYF. The DNA for the CDR3 is TGTGCCAGCTCACCACCCTGGACAGGGGCCTCATCCCAAGAGACCCAGTACTTC.

The chain carries TRBV9 and TRBJ1-1, with a weak D call TRBD1 (6 bases). Germline CDR1 and CDR2: SGDLS and YYNGEE. CDR3 length: 16 residues. Trimming cost V 0 bases and J 2 bases, with 14 bases left between them. In nucleotides, the CDR3 is TGTGCCAGCAGCGTAGATCCGCACAGGGAAAACACTGAAGCTTTCTTT. Translating gives CASSVDPHRENTEAFF.

The rearrangement links TRBV18 to TRBJ2-7; 7 positions match TRBD1. There are 13 residues in the CDR3. V shed 5 bases and J 3 bases; nucleotides not matched to a gene: 4. Per germline, CDR1 KGHSH and CDR2 LQKENI. In DNA form, the CDR3 reads TGTGCCAGCTCAGGGGACAGCCGCTACGAGCAGTACTTC. Protein: CASSGDSRYEQYF.

This chain joins TRBV27 and TRBJ1-1; no reliable D call. CDR3 length: 15 amino acids. CDR1 and CDR2 from the germline V gene are MNHEY and SMNVEV (reference sequence). Trimming cost V 7 bases and J 2 bases, with 17 bases left between them. Written as DNA, the CDR3 is TGTGCCAGCACCAAGAATCGGGTCTTAAACACTGAAGCTTTCTTT. This translates into CASTKNRVLNTEAFF.

The chain carries TRBV7-3 and TRBJ2-3, with 9 bases fitting TRBD2. The junction had 10 bases not matched to a gene; V was cut back by 5 bases and J by 7 bases. Per germline, CDR1 SGHTA and CDR2 FQGTGA. The CDR3 has 15 residues. The CDR3 coding sequence is TGTGCCAGCAGCCCCGAGCCTAGCGGGGTTCATACGCAGTATTTT. Translating it yields CASSPEPSGVHTQYF.

Concerning this clone: Distinct nucleotide sequences in the sample also encode this CDR3. The rearrangement links TRBV5-1 to TRBJ2-7; no reliable D call. The CDR3 spans 13 residues. Germline-derived CDR1 and CDR2 are SGHRS and YFSETQ. V was clipped by 0 bases and J by 3 bases, with 7 bases between them. CDR3 nucleotides: TGCGCCAGCAGCTTGGCAGGTCTCTACGAGCAGTACTTC. The encoded protein is CASSLAGLYEQYF.

The chain couples TRBV29-1 to TRBJ2-6; D ambiguous. The V end lost 4 bases, the J end lost 3 bases, and 4 bases lay between the germline ends. CDR3 length: 12 residues. Germline lookup yields CDR1 SQVTM and CDR2 ANQGSEA. Here the CDR3 reads CSVGSGANVLTF. Written as DNA, the CDR3 is TGCAGCGTTGGTAGTGGGGCCAACGTCCTGACTTTC. The full variable domain, its missing parts supplied by reference TRBV29-1 and TRBJ2-6, is SAVISQKPSRDICQRGTSLTIQCQVDSQVTMMFWYRQQPGQSLTLIATANQGSEATYESGFVIDKFPISRPNLTFSTLTVSNMSPEDSSIYLCSVGSGANVLTFGAGSRLTVL.

V and J are TRBV2 and TRBJ1-3, with TRBD1 matching over 7 bases. The V and J ends lost 6 bases and 4 bases, in that order; junction bases with no gene match: 3. This CDR3 comprises 13 residues. Germline CDR1 is SNHLY and CDR2 is FYNNEI. The chain's CDR3 is CASRKDRGNTIYF. The DNA of the CDR3 is TGTGCCAGCAGGAAGGACAGGGGAAACACCATATATTTT.

This rearrangement joins TRBV5-1 to TRBJ2-5, with D possibly matching TRBD2 (5 bases). Trimming pared 2 bases from V and 2 bases from J, leaving 7 bases between. The CDR3 extends over 13 amino acids. The V gene's germline CDR1 is SGHRS and CDR2 YFSETQ. This chain's CDR3 is CASSFRGQETQYF. The CDR3 DNA reads as TGCGCCAGCAGCTTCCGGGGACAAGAGACCCAGTACTTC.

V gene TRBV19 combines with J gene TRBJ2-7, with TRBD2 matching 13 bases. The CDR3 contains 19 residues. The trim removed 4 bases at V and 0 bases at J, leaving 12 bases unmatched. Germline V gene data show CDR1 as LNHDA and CDR2 as SQIVND (reference sequence). The CDR3 sequence is CASSTTGTSGVKISYEQYF. As DNA, the CDR3 is TGTGCCAGTAGTACAACCGGGACTAGCGGGGTGAAGATCTCCTACGAGCAGTACTTC.

This clone has a handful of counts. This chain connects TRBV12-3 or TRBV12-4 to TRBJ2-2, with a possible D match to TRBD1 (6 bases). There are 12 residues in the CDR3. The V end was cut by 5 bases, the J end by 10 bases, with 11 bases between. In nucleotides, the CDR3 is TGTGCCAGCAGTAAACAGGGTCAGGAGCTGTTTTTT. Translating gives CASSKQGQELFF.

The chain is built from TRBV5-1 and TRBJ1-6; tentative D call: TRBD1 (6 bases). The length of the CDR3 is 14 residues. Trimming took 0 bases from V and 6 from J, leaving 7 bases between them. CDR1 and CDR2 from the germline V gene are SGHRS and YFSETQ. DNA of the CDR3: TGCGCCAGCAGCTTGGGGACAGTTAATTCACCCCTCCACTTT. It is translated as CASSLGTVNSPLHF.

This rearrangement joins TRBV5-1 to TRBJ2-1; the match to TRBD1 covers 7 bases. The germline V gene has CDR1 SGHRS and CDR2 YFSETQ. After removal of 2 bases from V and 5 bases from J, the junction contained 7 bases not matched to a gene. The CDR3 has 15 amino acids. The CDR3 DNA is TGCGCCAGCAGCTTAATGCAGGGGGAGCACAATGAGCAGTTCTTC. It is translated as CASSLMQGEHNEQFF.

The chain combines TRBV28 with TRBJ2-7; the D gene is possibly TRBD2 (6 bases). Germline values: CDR1 MDHEN, CDR2 SYDVKM. Trimming left V 8 bases short and J 3 bases short, with 14 bases between. The CDR3 loop spans 13 amino acids. CDR3 loop: CASGGRTNYEQYF. As DNA, the CDR3 is TGTGCCAGCGGGGGGAGGACGAACTACGAGCAGTACTTC.

This chain links TRBV6-5 with TRBJ2-7; the D gene is possibly TRBD2 (5 bases). Trimming took off 4 bases at V and 0 bases at J, with 13 bases between the two ends. Germline V gives CDR1 MNHEY, CDR2 SVGAGI. The CDR3 totals 15 residues. DNA of the CDR3: TGTGCCAGCAGTTGGACTCCGCATAGCTCCTACGAGCAGTACTTC. Its translation: CASSWTPHSSYEQYF.

This chain connects TRBV29-1 to TRBJ2-5, with 7 bases matching TRBD1. The CDR3 runs to 12 residues. The ends lost 5 bases at V and 5 bases at J; junction bases unmatched: 5. Germline V gene lookup returns CDR1 SQVTM and CDR2 ANQGSEA. The CDR3 nucleotides are TGCAGCGTTACAGGGGCAGATGAGACCCAGTACTTC. Translation gives CSVTGADETQYF.